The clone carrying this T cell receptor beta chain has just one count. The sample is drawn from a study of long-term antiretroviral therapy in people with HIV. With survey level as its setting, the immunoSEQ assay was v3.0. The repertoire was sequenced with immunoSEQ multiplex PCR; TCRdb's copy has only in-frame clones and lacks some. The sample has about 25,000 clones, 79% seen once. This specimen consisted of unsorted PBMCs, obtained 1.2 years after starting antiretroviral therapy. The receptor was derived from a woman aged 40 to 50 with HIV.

The CDR3 DNA reads TGTGCCAGCAGCTTGGGACAGGGGGTTAACTATGGCTACACCTTC. Translating gives CASSLGQGVNYGYTF. The chain couples TRBV5-6 to TRBJ1-2, with 9 bases lining up with TRBD1. The CDR3 runs to 15 residues. Germline CDR1 SGHDT, CDR2 YYEEEE. The junction had 1 base not matched to a gene; V was cut back by 0 bases and J by 1 base.